These T cell receptor beta chains were read from a single sample in a study. Each CDR3 protein is one row after TCRdb ran MiXCR on the 5' RACE reads. Among over 50,000 distinct CDR3 sequences listed, approximately 25% were seen once. The sequencing input was tumor-infiltrating naive CD4+ T cells sorted from the breast tumor. The origin of the receptors is a female donor with breast cancer. Each CDR3 is given with its conserved first and last residue. D genes are given only for firm matches. Not every row has a clone size; where given, it reads once, few, many or a size class.

TRBJ1-5 TRBV20-1 TRBD1 few TGCAGTGCTAAGCCGGGACAGGGGGATCAGCCCCAGCATTTT CSAKPGQGDQPQHF
TRBJ1-1 TRBV20-1 TRBD1 many TGCAGTGCTAGTAACGGACAGGGACAGGGGGACACTGAAGCTTTCTTT CSASNGQGQGDTEAFF
TRBJ1-1 TRBV7-2 . many TGTGCCAGCAGCTCGTCCAGGAGGAACACTGAAGCTTTCTTT CASSSSRRNTEAFF
TRBJ2-7 TRBV5-4 TRBD1 few TGTGCCAGCAGACCCGGGACAGGGCCCCACGAGCAGTACTTC CASRPGTGPHEQYF
TRBJ2-7 TRBV7-2 . . TGTGCCAGCAGCTTAGAACCCCGGAAAACCTACGAGCAGTACTTC CASSLEPRKTYEQYF
TRBJ2-6 TRBV5-1 TRBD1 few TGCGCCAGCAGCTTGGTGGGGACAGCAATCTCTGGGGCCAACGTCCTGACTTTC CASSLVGTAISGANVLTF
TRBJ2-2 TRBV6-5 . few TGTGCCAGCAGTTCACAGACAGGGAGGGACGGGGAGCTGTTTTTT CASSSQTGRDGELFF
TRBJ1-2 TRBV19 . few TGTGCCAGTAGAGGAGCAGGGAACTATGGCTACACCTTC CASRGAGNYGYTF
TRBJ2-1 TRBV7-2 TRBD2 . TGTGCCAGCAGACAGACCCCTAGCGGGGCCCTATACAATGAGCAGTTCTTC CASRQTPSGALYNEQFF
TRBJ2-1 TRBV4-1 . . TGCGCCAGCAGCCAAGGGGGGGCTCTCCGGCCTTACAATGAGCAGTTCTTC CASSQGGALRPYNEQFF
TRBJ2-7 TRBV20-1 TRBD2 . TGCAGTGCTCCGGGACTACTGGGGGTCTACGAGCAGTACTTC CSAPGLLGVYEQYF
TRBJ2-7 TRBV6-2/TRBV6-3 . . TGTGCCAGCAGTTACTCGTGGTCCCCGGCTTCCGAGCAGTACTTC CASSYSWSPASEQYF
TRBJ2-3 TRBV10-1 . few TGCGCCAGCGGGGCCGGGGCAGATACGCAGTATTTC CASGAGADTQYF
TRBJ1-1 TRBV20-1 . . TGCAGTGCTAGTTTTCTCTTAAACACTGAAGCTTTCTTT CSASFLLNTEAFF
TRBJ1-2 TRBV10-3 . . TGTGCCATCAGTGAGTCGGTCTATGGCTACACCTTC CAISESVYGYTF
TRBJ2-7 TRBV4-2 TRBD1 . TGTGCCACCTCTACCGGGACAGGGTACGAGCAGTACTTC CATSTGTGYEQYF
TRBJ1-1 TRBV20-1 TRBD1 . TGCAGTGCCCCGGGACAGGCCGAAGCTTTCTTT CSAPGQAEAFF
TRBJ1-5 TRBV20-1 . . TGCAGTGCTAGCGGCAGGGTCGTCGGGCAGCCCCAGCATTTT CSASGRVVGQPQHF
TRBJ2-3 TRBV12-3/TRBV12-4 . medium-sized TGTGCCAGCAGTACCGGCGCAGATACGCAGTATTTT CASSTGADTQYF
TRBJ1-2 TRBV6-5 . . TGTGCCAGCACAGTGGGGTTGGGGGGTAACTATGGCTACACCTTC CASTVGLGGNYGYTF
TRBJ1-5 TRBV20-1 . many TGCAGTGCTAGAGTGGATTCCAATCAGCCCCAGCATTTT CSARVDSNQPQHF
TRBJ1-1 TRBV6-2/TRBV6-3 . few TGTGCCAGCAGTTACAATGGGAACCTAAACACTGAAGCTTTCTTT CASSYNGNLNTEAFF
TRBJ2-3 TRBV6-5 . few TGTGCCAGCAGTTCCTATCCAGATACGCAGTATTTT CASSSYPDTQYF
TRBJ2-7 TRBV5-1 TRBD1 . TGCGCCAGCAGCTTGGCGGGACAGCCGGGCGAGCAGTACTTC CASSLAGQPGEQYF
TRBJ1-2 TRBV7-9 TRBD1 . TGTGCCAGCAGCCCCCGGACAGGGTTTTTCTATGGCTACACCTTC CASSPRTGFFYGYTF
TRBJ1-5 TRBV6-6 . . TGTGCCAGCAGTTTAGGCCGTTACAATCAGCCCCAGCATTTT CASSLGRYNQPQHF
TRBJ1-2 TRBV6-4 . . TGTGCCAGCAGTGAAGGGGGGGCCCGGTCCTATGGCTACACCTTC CASSEGGARSYGYTF
TRBJ1-5 TRBV20-1 . many TGCAGTGCTAGAGGCTCGCTACAGGGAACCGGTCAGCCCCAGCATTTT CSARGSLQGTGQPQHF
TRBJ1-1 TRBV5-1 . many TGCGCCAGCAGCTATAGTCCTCCCGGAGCGAACACTGAAGCTTTCTTT CASSYSPPGANTEAFF
TRBJ2-7 TRBV11-2 . . TGTGCCAGCAGCCCAGACAGGAGCTCCTACGAGCAGTACTTC CASSPDRSSYEQYF
TRBJ2-6 TRBV12-3/TRBV12-4 . many TGTGCCAGCGGGGAATTAGGGGCCAACGTCCTGACTTTC CASGELGANVLTF
TRBJ2-6 TRBV24-1 . few TGTGCCACCAGTCCTGCCCAGGCTGGGGCCAACGTCCTGACTTTC CATSPAQAGANVLTF
TRBJ2-7 TRBV28 TRBD1 . TGTGCCGGATTACCGGGACAGGGATTCCACGAGCAGTACTTC CAGLPGQGFHEQYF
TRBJ2-2 TRBV7-8 . few TGTGCCAGCAGCTCAACCAGGAGGGGCATAGCGAACACCGGGGAGCTGTTTTTT CASSSTRRGIANTGELFF
TRBJ2-3 TRBV5-1 TRBD1 few TGCGCCAGCAGCTGGACAGGGAAAGATACGCAGTATTTT CASSWTGKDTQYF
TRBJ1-2 TRBV7-2 . few TGTGCCAGCAGCTTAGTTAGGGGGGAGGGCTACACCTTC CASSLVRGEGYTF
TRBJ1-4 TRBV14 . . TGTGCCAGCAGCGCCCTACAGGGTACTAATGAAAAACTGTTTTTT CASSALQGTNEKLFF
TRBJ2-7 TRBV4-2 . few TGTGCCAGCAGCCAAGATCGAAACTACTACGAGCAGTACTTC CASSQDRNYYEQYF
TRBJ1-1 TRBV20-1 . . TGCAGTGCTAGCTCGGGTCACCCGAATACTGAAGCTTTCTTT CSASSGHPNTEAFF
TRBJ1-1 TRBV7-9 . . TGTGCCAGCAGCCCGAGACAGGACCTCACTGAAGCTTTCTTT CASSPRQDLTEAFF
TRBJ1-4 TRBV5-1 . . TGCGCCAGCAGCCCCGGGCTAAATGAAAAACTGTTTTTT CASSPGLNEKLFF
TRBJ1-5 TRBV7-2 . . TGTGCCAGCAGCTTAACATCCTTCCAGCCCCAGCATTTT CASSLTSFQPQHF
TRBJ2-7 TRBV9 TRBD1 few TGTGCCAGCAGCCCACATCTCTGGGACAGGGACTACGAGCAGTACTTC CASSPHLWDRDYEQYF
TRBJ2-7 TRBV7-3 TRBD2 . TGTGCCAGCAGCGTAACCGGGACTAGAGGCTCCGAGCAGTACTTC CASSVTGTRGSEQYF
TRBJ2-7 TRBV29-1 . many TGCAGCGCAGGGGTGGACGAGCAGTACTTC CSAGVDEQYF
TRBJ2-2 TRBV7-2 . few TGTGCCAGCAGCTTCGACGGCACCGGGGAGCTGTTTTTT CASSFDGTGELFF
TRBJ2-3 TRBV7-2 . . TGTGCCAGCAGCTTAGTGGGCAACAGGGGCACAGATACGCAGTATTTT CASSLVGNRGTDTQYF
TRBJ1-6 TRBV29-1 . . TGCAGCGCATCACTCAGGGGAGGGCCCCTCCACTTT CSASLRGGPLHF
TRBJ2-1 TRBV3-1 TRBD2 . TGTGCCAGCAGCCCACTAGCGAACTCCTACAATGAGCAGTTCTTC CASSPLANSYNEQFF
TRBJ1-3 TRBV7-2 . few TGTGCCAGCAGTCCCACCCCCGGAAACACCATATATTTT CASSPTPGNTIYF
TRBJ2-7 TRBV7-8 . . TGTGCCAGCAGCTTAGGGGCCAGGGTGTACGAGCAGTACTTC CASSLGARVYEQYF
TRBJ1-4 TRBV20-1 . . TGCAGTGCTAGGGGAACTAATGAAAAACTGTTTTTT CSARGTNEKLFF
TRBJ2-3 TRBV20-1 . . TGCAGTGCTAGAGAGTCCTCAAGGTCGGATACGCAGTATTTT CSARESSRSDTQYF